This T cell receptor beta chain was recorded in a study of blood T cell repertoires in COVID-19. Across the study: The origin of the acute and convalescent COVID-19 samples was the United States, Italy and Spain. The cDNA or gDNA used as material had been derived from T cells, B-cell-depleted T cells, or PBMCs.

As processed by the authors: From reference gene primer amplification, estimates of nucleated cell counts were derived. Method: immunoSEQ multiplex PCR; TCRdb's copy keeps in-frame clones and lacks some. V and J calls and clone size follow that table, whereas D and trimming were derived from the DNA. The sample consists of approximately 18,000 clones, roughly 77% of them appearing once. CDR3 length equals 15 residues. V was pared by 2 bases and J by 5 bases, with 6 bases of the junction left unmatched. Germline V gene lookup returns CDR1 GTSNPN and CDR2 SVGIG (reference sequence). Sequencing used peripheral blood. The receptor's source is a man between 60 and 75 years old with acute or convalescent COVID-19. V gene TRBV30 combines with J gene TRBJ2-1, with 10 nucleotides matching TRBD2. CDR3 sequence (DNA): TGTGCCTGGAGTTCGGCTAGCGGGGGCCACAATGAGCAGTTCTTC. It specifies CAWSSASGGHNEQFF. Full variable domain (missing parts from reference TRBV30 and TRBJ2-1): SQTIHQWPATLVQPVGSPLSLECTVEGTSNPNLYWYRQAAGRGLQLLFYSVGIGQISSEVPQNLSASRPQDRQFILSSKKLLLSDSGFYLCAWSSASGGHNEQFFGPGTRLTVL.